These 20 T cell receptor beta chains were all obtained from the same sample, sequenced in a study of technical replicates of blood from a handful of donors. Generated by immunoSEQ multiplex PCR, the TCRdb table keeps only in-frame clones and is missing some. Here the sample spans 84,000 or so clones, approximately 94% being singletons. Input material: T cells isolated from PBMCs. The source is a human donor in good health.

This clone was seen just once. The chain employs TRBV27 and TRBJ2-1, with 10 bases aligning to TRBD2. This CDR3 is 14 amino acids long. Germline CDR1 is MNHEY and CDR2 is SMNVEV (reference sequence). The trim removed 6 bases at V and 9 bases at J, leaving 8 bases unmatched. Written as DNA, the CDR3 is TGTGCCAGCAGGTCGCGGCTAGCGGGGGTTGAGCAGTTCTTC. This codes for CASRSRLAGVEQFF.

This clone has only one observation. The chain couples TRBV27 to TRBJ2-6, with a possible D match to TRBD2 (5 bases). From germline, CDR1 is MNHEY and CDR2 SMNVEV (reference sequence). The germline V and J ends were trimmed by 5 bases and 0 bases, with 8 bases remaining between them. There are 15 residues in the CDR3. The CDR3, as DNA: TGTGCCAGCAGTGGACTGACCTCTGGGGCCAACGTCCTGACTTTC. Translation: CASSGLTSGANVLTF.

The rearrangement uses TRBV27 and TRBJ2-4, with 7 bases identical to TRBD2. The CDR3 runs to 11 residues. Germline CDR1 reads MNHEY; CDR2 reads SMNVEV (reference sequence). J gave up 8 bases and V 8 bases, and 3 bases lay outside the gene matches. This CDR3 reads CASGGVYIQYF. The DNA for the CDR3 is TGTGCCAGCGGGGGGGTGTACATTCAGTACTTC.

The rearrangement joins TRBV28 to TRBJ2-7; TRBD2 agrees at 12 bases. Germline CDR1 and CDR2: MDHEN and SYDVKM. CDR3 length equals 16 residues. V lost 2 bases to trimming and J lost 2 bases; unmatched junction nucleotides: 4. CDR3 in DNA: TGTGCCAGCAGTTTAAATCTAGCGGGAGGGCCCTACGAGCAGTACTTC. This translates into CASSLNLAGGPYEQYF.

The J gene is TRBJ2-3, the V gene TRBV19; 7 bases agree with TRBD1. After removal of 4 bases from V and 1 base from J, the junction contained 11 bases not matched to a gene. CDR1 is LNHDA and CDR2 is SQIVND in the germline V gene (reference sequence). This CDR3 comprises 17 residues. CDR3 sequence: CASSTTGVNSGTDTQYF. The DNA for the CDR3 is TGTGCCAGTAGTACAACAGGGGTCAACTCGGGCACAGATACGCAGTATTTT.

This chain's CDR3 is CASSPTPDRGLRTDTQYF. The CDR3 region has the DNA TGCGCCAGCAGCCCAACGCCCGACAGGGGGCTTCGCACAGATACGCAGTATTTT. The gene calls are TRBV5-1 and TRBJ2-3; 10 positions match TRBD1. This CDR3 has 18 amino acids. Germline V lookup: CDR1 SGHRS, CDR2 YFSETQ. With V trimmed by 4 bases and J by 1 base, 12 bases remained unmatched.

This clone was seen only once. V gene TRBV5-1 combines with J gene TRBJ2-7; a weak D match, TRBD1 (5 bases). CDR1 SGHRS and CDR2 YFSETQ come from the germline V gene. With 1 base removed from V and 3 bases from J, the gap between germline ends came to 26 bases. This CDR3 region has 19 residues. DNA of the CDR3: TGCGCCAGCAGCTTGACTTTGGACATCTCTCTAGGCCCTAGCTACGAGCAGTACTTC. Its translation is CASSLTLDISLGPSYEQYF.

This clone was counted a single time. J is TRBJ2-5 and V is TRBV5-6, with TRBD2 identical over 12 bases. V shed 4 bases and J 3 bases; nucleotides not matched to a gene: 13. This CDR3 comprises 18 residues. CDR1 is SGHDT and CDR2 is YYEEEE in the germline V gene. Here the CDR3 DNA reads TGTGCCAGCAGCGCCCGACTAGCGGGAGTGCTTCCGGAAGAGACCCAGTACTTC. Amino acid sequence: CASSARLAGVLPEETQYF.

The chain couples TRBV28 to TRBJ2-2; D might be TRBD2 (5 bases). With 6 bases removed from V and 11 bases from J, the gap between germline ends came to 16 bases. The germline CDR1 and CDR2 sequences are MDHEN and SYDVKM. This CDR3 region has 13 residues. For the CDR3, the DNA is TGTGCCAGCAGCCCGCTCAGGAGGAGTGAGCTGTTTTTT. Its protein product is CASSPLRRSELFF.

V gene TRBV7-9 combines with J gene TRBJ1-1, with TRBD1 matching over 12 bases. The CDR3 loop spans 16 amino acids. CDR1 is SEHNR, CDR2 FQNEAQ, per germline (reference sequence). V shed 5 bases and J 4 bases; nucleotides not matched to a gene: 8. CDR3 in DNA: TGTGCCAGCAGCCGATGGGGACAGGGGGCTTCCACTGAAGCTTTCTTT. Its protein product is CASSRWGQGASTEAFF.

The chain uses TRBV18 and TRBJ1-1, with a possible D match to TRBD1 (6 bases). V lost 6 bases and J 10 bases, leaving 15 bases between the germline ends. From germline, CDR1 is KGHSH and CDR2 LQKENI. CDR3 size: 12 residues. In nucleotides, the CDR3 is TGTGCCAGCTCTTCTACAGGGAGGGGAGCTTTCTTT. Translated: CASSSTGRGAFF.

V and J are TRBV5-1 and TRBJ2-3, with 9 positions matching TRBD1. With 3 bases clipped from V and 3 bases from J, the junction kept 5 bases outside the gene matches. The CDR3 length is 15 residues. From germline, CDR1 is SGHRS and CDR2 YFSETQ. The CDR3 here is CASSYGTGRTDTQYF. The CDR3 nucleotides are TGCGCCAGCAGCTACGGGACAGGGAGAACAGATACGCAGTATTTT.

The CDR3 is CASSLMARDSEQYF. CDR3 DNA: TGTGCCAGCAGTTTAATGGCACGGGACAGCGAGCAGTACTTC. The chain joins TRBV28 to TRBJ2-7; 7 positions agree with TRBD1. From germline, CDR1 is MDHEN and CDR2 SYDVKM. V lost 2 bases, J lost 6 bases, and 7 bases stayed unmatched. The CDR3 runs 14 residues.

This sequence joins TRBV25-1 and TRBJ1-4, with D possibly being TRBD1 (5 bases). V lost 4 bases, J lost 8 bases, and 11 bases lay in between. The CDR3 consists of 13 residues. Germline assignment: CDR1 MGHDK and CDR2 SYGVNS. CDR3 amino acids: CASSGQGEEKLFF. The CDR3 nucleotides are TGTGCCAGCAGTGGTCAGGGTGAAGAAAAACTGTTTTTT.

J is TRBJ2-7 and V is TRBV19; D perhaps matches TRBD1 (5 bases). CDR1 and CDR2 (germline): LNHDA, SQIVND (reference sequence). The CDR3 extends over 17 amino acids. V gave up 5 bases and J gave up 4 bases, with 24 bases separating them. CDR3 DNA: TGTGCCAGTAGTCCCAACCCCCGACAGAAACTTTATTACGAGCAGTACTTC. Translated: CASSPNPRQKLYYEQYF.

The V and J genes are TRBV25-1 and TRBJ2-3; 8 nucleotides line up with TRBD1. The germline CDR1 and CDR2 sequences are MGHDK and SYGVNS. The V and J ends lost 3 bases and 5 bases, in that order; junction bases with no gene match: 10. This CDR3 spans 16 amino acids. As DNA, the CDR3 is TGTGCCAGCAGTGATTCCGGGACAGGCAGATTAGATACGCAGTATTTT. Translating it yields CASSDSGTGRLDTQYF.

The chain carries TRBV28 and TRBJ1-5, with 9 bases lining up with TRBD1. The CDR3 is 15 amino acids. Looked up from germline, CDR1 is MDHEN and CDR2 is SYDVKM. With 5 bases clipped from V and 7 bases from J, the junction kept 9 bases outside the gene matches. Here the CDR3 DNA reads TGTGCCAGCAGTAGGCCGGGACAGGGCTGGCAGCCCCAGCATTTT. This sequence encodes CASSRPGQGWQPQHF.

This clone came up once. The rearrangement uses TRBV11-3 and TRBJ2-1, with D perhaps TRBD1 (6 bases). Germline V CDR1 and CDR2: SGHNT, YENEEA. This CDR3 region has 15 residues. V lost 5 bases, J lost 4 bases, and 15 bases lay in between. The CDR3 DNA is TGTGCCAGCAGCGAGAAAGGGGGTTTTTACAATGAGCAGTTCTTC. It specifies CASSEKGGFYNEQFF.

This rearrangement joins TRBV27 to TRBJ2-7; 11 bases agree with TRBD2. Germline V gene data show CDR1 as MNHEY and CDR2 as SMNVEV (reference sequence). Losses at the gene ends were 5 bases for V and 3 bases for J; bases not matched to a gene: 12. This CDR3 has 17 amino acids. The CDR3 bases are TGTGCCAGCAGTCGTAATCAACTAGCGGGAGTTAGCTACGAGCAGTACTTC. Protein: CASSRNQLAGVSYEQYF.

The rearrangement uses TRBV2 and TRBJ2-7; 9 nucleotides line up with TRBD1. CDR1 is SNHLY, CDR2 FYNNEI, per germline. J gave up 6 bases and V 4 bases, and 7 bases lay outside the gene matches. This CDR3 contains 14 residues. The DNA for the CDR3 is TGTGCCAGCAGTGTTGTACAGGGGGCAAGCGAGCAGTACTTC. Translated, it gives CASSVVQGASEQYF.